This TCR beta chain was identified in a study of T cell changes during pregnancy in multiple sclerosis. This CDR3 has 16 residues. After removal of 2 bases from V and 5 bases from J, the junction contained 7 bases not matched to a gene. CDR1 is SGHDT and CDR2 is YYEEEE in the germline V gene. This clone showed up just once. Profiling relied on immunoSEQ multiplex PCR, and the TCRdb table lists in-frame clones only, not all of them. The data contain some 41,000 clones, about 90% of them singletons. This sequence originates from a female donor in good health, enrolled as a control in a pregnancy study. V is TRBV5-6 and J is TRBJ2-2; 9 positions agree with TRBD1. Here the sequenced sample was CD4+ T cells from peripheral blood mononuclear cells, taken in the third trimester of pregnancy. The CDR3 loop reads CASSFSDRGGTGELFF. CDR3 DNA: TGTGCCAGCAGCTTTAGCGACAGGGGGGGTACCGGGGAGCTGTTTTTT.